One and the same sample provided the 11 T cell receptor beta chains below, sequenced in a study of T-cell reconstitution after alpha-beta-depleted transplantation in children. TCRbeta library construction was performed incorporating unique molecular identifiers. MiXCR, run by TCRdb on the PCR reads, gives a single entry per CDR3 protein. The sample has approximately 240,000 distinct CDR3 sequences; roughly 11% are singletons. This specimen was PBMCs, taken before TCRalphabeta/CD19-depleted stem cell transplant. The receptor set was obtained from a child less than two years old with acute myeloid leukemia, due to receive a stem cell transplant.

This clonotype was counted at least ten times. This rearrangement joins TRBV28 to TRBJ2-3; D remains unclear. Per germline, CDR1 MDHEN and CDR2 SYDVKM. The CDR3 contains 11 residues. V dropped 7 bases and J dropped 4 bases, with 6 bases sitting between them. CDR3 amino acids: CASMGSDTQYF. DNA for the CDR3: TGTGCCAGCATGGGTTCAGATACGCAGTATTTT. Together with reference TRBV28 and TRBJ2-3, the CDR3 gives the full variable domain: DVKVTQSSRYLVKRTGEKVFLECVQDMDHENMFWYRQDPGLGLRLIYFSYDVKMKEKGDIPEGYSVSREKKERFSLILESASTNQTSMYLCASMGSDTQYFGPGTRLTVL.

This clonotype occurred many times. The rearrangement uses TRBV3-1 and TRBJ2-3; D uncertain. From germline, CDR1 is LGHDT and CDR2 YNNKEL (reference sequence). Trimming removed 1 base at V and 2 bases at J, with 4 bases between. The CDR3 is 13 residues long. The CDR3 DNA sequence: TGTGCCAGCAGCCAAGCCCTCACAGATACGCAGTATTTT. Translation: CASSQALTDTQYF.

This clonotype was observed at least ten times. The chain has TRBV3-1 and TRBJ2-4, with 10 bases fitting TRBD2. CDR3 size: 18 residues. In germline, CDR1 is LGHDT, CDR2 YNNKEL (reference sequence). V trimming: 2 bases; J trimming: 1 base; junction bases outside the gene matches: 8. Written as DNA, the CDR3 is TGTGCCAGCAGCCAAAGTAGCGGGGGGATCCTTGCCAAAAACATTCAGTACTTC. It translates to CASSQSSGGILAKNIQYF.

At least ten counts were recorded for this clonotype. The chain is built from TRBV5-6 and TRBJ1-1, with 7 bases that match TRBD1. The CDR3 extends over 13 amino acids. Looked up from germline, CDR1 is SGHDT and CDR2 is YYEEEE. After removal of 4 bases from V and 6 bases from J, the junction contained 6 bases not matched to a gene. CDR3 region: CASSVQGVAEAFF. The CDR3 region has the DNA TGTGCCAGCAGCGTGCAGGGGGTCGCTGAAGCTTTCTTT.

This clonotype occurred a few times. In DNA form, the CDR3 reads TGTGCCAGCAGTCGGGACAGTTGGTCGCCCCAGCATTTT. Residues: CASSRDSWSPQHF. The genes are TRBV12-3 or TRBV12-4 and TRBJ1-5; 7 bases are a match to TRBD1. V was clipped by 5 bases and J by 9 bases; unmatched bases: 7. The CDR3 is 13 amino acids.

This clonotype came up many times. The chain carries TRBV28 and TRBJ1-4; TRBD1 agrees at 9 bases. The CDR3 consists of 15 residues. CDR1 is MDHEN and CDR2 is SYDVKM in the germline V gene. With 3 bases clipped from V and 6 bases from J, the junction kept 5 bases outside the gene matches. The CDR3 is CASSLGQGLHEKLFF. The CDR3 DNA is TGTGCCAGCAGTTTGGGACAGGGATTACATGAAAAACTGTTTTTT.

This clonotype came up many times. The chain joins TRBV5-6 to TRBJ2-1; perhaps TRBD1 as D (6 bases). Germline V gives CDR1 SGHDT, CDR2 YYEEEE. The CDR3 covers 13 residues. Trimming stripped 3 bases from V and 13 bases from J, with 17 bases between. The CDR3, as DNA: TGTGCCAGCAGCTCGCCCGACAGGCCTACTCAGTTCTTC. The encoded protein is CASSSPDRPTQFF. The variable domain in full, with the rest retrieved from reference TRBV5-6 and TRBJ2-1, is DAGVTQSPTHLIKTRGQQVTLRCSPKSGHDTVSWYQQALGQGPQFIFQYYEEEERQRGNFPDRFSGHQFPNYSSELNVNALLLGDSALYLCASSSPDRPTQFFGPGTRLTVL.

This clonotype has at least ten counts. CDR3 amino acids: CSARFRAETQYF. DNA for the CDR3: TGCAGTGCTAGATTCAGGGCAGAGACCCAGTACTTC. This chain links TRBV20-1 with TRBJ2-5, with D possibly being TRBD1 (5 bases). V dropped 2 bases and J dropped 4 bases, with 8 bases sitting between them. This CDR3 is 12 amino acids long. Germline assignment: CDR1 DFQATT and CDR2 SNEGSKA (reference sequence).

This clonotype was seen at least ten times. The chain recombines TRBV7-8 with TRBJ2-5; 8 bases align to TRBD2. J lost 6 bases, V lost 4 bases, and 13 bases had no gene match. CDR3 length equals 16 residues. Looked up from germline, CDR1 is SGHVS and CDR2 is FQNEAQ. Here the CDR3 reads CASSSPQGLGWKTQYF. In DNA form, the CDR3 reads TGTGCCAGCAGCTCACCCCAGGGACTAGGTTGGAAGACCCAGTACTTC.

Many counts were recorded for this clonotype. V and J are TRBV5-1 and TRBJ2-4; tentative D call: TRBD1 (5 bases). CDR1 is SGHRS and CDR2 is YFSETQ in the germline V gene. The CDR3 runs 12 residues. Deletions cut 0 bases from V and 9 bases from J, with 7 bases between. CDR3 sequence: CASSLDRGIQYF. CDR3 bases: TGCGCCAGCAGCTTGGATAGGGGCATTCAGTACTTC.

In its sample, this clonotype was seen many times. The CDR3 coding sequence is TGCGCCAGCAGCTTGGCCGGTGGGACTAGCGGTTACGAGCAGTACTTC. Encoded protein: CASSLAGGTSGYEQYF. V gene TRBV5-1 combines with J gene TRBJ2-7, with 11 bases fitting TRBD2. The CDR3 loop spans 16 amino acids. Germline V CDR1 and CDR2: SGHRS, YFSETQ. J gave up 4 bases and V 0 bases, and 6 bases lay outside the gene matches. Full variable domain (missing parts from reference TRBV5-1 and TRBJ2-7): KAGVTQTPRYLIKTRGQQVTLSCSPISGHRSVSWYQQTPGQGLQFLFEYFSETQRNKGNFPGRFSGRQFSNSRSEMNVSTLELGDSALYLCASSLAGGTSGYEQYFGPGTRLTVT.